The 8 T cell receptor beta chains below were found in one sample sequenced in a study of CD8 T cells in ankylosing spondylitis. Whole-study findings and limits: There was a TCR beta motif, made of fewer than 10 highly homologous variants, that appeared characteristic of ankylosing spondylitis blood.

TCRdb re-called the 5' RACE reads through MiXCR, storing one row per CDR3 protein. This table holds over 700,000 distinct CDR3 sequences, under 20% found once. Their specific antigens are unknown. What was sequenced was blood, either unsorted or a sorted T cell fraction (not recorded which). These receptors all come from a male donor with ankylosing spondylitis.

This clonotype was seen only a few times. The chain employs TRBV5-6 and TRBJ1-5; weak D call: TRBD1 (5 bases). The V end lost 1 base, the J end lost 2 bases, and 7 bases lay between the germline ends. In germline, CDR1 is SGHDT, CDR2 YYEEEE. The CDR3 sequence is 14 residues long. The CDR3 DNA reads as TGTGCCAGCAGCTTGCGGGACGGCAATCAGCCCCAGCATTTT. Its protein is CASSLRDGNQPQHF.

The chain is built from TRBV5-1 and TRBJ2-6; 7 nucleotides align to TRBD1. The CDR3 extends over 17 amino acids. The germline CDR1 and CDR2 sequences are SGHRS and YFSETQ. Unmatched junction bases numbered 7, after V lost 4 bases and J lost 0 bases. The CDR3 bases are TGCGCCAGCAGCCAAGGGGACAGCTCCTCTGGGGCCAACGTCCTGACTTTC. It specifies CASSQGDSSSGANVLTF.

A few counts support this clonotype. V and J are TRBV7-3 and TRBJ2-2, with D maybe TRBD1 (6 bases). CDR1 and CDR2 (germline): SGHTA, FQGTGA. This CDR3 spans 14 amino acids. V was cut by 2 bases and J by 4 bases, with 8 bases left in between. The CDR3 DNA follows: TGTGCCAGCAGCTTACAGGGGTCCACCGGGGAGCTGTTTTTT. Translation gives CASSLQGSTGELFF.

CDR3 residues: CASSQVVTTDTQYF. The CDR3 coding sequence is TGTGCCAGCAGCCAAGTAGTCACAACAGATACGCAGTATTTT. The rearrangement links TRBV3-1 to TRBJ2-3; D gene ambiguous. The CDR3 contains 14 residues. Germline V gene lookup returns CDR1 LGHDT and CDR2 YNNKEL (reference sequence). The V gene lost 1 base and the J gene lost 3 bases, with 8 bases spanning the gap.

The J gene is TRBJ2-2, the V gene TRBV7-8; the D gene is possibly TRBD2 (6 bases). The CDR3 spans 16 residues. The V gene's germline CDR1 is SGHVS and CDR2 FQNEAQ. V lost 4 bases and J 8 bases, leaving 20 bases between the germline ends. CDR3 in DNA: TGTGCCAGCAGCTCTCCGGGACTCCGAAATGAAGGGGAGCTGTTTTTT. It encodes CASSSPGLRNEGELFF. Using reference TRBV7-8 and TRBJ2-2 for the parts outside the CDR3, the full variable domain is GAGVSQSPRYKVAKRGQDVALRCDPISGHVSLFWYQQALGQGPEFLTYFQNEAQLDKSGLPSDRFFAERPEGSVSTLKIQRTQQEDSAVYLCASSSPGLRNEGELFFGEGSRLTVL.

The V gene is TRBV10-3, the J gene TRBJ1-6, with TRBD1 matching 7 bases. Germline CDR1 is ENHRY and CDR2 is SYGVKD. Trimming cost V 5 bases and J 6 bases; bases outside gene matches: 4. This CDR3 region has 14 residues. The CDR3 DNA reads as TGTGCCATCAGTACGGGACAGATTAATTCACCCCTCCACTTT. Translated, it gives CAISTGQINSPLHF.

V is TRBV7-3 and J is TRBJ2-1, with 8 bases matching TRBD1. The germline CDR1 and CDR2 sequences are SGHTA and FQGTGA. This CDR3 is built from 17 residues. The trim removed 5 bases at V and 5 bases at J, leaving 14 bases unmatched. CDR3 sequence reads: CASSTKGQGPSDNEQFF. The CDR3 nucleotides are TGTGCCAGCAGCACCAAAGGACAGGGCCCGAGCGACAATGAGCAGTTCTTC.

The chain links TRBV11-1 to TRBJ2-1; 13 bases align to TRBD2. Trimming cost V 1 base and J 8 bases; bases outside gene matches: 5. CDR3 size: 16 residues. Germline V gives CDR1 SGHAT, CDR2 FQDESV (reference sequence). CDR3 residues: CASSLGTSGSWHEQFF. The CDR3 DNA follows: TGTGCCAGCAGCTTAGGGACTAGCGGGAGTTGGCATGAGCAGTTCTTC.